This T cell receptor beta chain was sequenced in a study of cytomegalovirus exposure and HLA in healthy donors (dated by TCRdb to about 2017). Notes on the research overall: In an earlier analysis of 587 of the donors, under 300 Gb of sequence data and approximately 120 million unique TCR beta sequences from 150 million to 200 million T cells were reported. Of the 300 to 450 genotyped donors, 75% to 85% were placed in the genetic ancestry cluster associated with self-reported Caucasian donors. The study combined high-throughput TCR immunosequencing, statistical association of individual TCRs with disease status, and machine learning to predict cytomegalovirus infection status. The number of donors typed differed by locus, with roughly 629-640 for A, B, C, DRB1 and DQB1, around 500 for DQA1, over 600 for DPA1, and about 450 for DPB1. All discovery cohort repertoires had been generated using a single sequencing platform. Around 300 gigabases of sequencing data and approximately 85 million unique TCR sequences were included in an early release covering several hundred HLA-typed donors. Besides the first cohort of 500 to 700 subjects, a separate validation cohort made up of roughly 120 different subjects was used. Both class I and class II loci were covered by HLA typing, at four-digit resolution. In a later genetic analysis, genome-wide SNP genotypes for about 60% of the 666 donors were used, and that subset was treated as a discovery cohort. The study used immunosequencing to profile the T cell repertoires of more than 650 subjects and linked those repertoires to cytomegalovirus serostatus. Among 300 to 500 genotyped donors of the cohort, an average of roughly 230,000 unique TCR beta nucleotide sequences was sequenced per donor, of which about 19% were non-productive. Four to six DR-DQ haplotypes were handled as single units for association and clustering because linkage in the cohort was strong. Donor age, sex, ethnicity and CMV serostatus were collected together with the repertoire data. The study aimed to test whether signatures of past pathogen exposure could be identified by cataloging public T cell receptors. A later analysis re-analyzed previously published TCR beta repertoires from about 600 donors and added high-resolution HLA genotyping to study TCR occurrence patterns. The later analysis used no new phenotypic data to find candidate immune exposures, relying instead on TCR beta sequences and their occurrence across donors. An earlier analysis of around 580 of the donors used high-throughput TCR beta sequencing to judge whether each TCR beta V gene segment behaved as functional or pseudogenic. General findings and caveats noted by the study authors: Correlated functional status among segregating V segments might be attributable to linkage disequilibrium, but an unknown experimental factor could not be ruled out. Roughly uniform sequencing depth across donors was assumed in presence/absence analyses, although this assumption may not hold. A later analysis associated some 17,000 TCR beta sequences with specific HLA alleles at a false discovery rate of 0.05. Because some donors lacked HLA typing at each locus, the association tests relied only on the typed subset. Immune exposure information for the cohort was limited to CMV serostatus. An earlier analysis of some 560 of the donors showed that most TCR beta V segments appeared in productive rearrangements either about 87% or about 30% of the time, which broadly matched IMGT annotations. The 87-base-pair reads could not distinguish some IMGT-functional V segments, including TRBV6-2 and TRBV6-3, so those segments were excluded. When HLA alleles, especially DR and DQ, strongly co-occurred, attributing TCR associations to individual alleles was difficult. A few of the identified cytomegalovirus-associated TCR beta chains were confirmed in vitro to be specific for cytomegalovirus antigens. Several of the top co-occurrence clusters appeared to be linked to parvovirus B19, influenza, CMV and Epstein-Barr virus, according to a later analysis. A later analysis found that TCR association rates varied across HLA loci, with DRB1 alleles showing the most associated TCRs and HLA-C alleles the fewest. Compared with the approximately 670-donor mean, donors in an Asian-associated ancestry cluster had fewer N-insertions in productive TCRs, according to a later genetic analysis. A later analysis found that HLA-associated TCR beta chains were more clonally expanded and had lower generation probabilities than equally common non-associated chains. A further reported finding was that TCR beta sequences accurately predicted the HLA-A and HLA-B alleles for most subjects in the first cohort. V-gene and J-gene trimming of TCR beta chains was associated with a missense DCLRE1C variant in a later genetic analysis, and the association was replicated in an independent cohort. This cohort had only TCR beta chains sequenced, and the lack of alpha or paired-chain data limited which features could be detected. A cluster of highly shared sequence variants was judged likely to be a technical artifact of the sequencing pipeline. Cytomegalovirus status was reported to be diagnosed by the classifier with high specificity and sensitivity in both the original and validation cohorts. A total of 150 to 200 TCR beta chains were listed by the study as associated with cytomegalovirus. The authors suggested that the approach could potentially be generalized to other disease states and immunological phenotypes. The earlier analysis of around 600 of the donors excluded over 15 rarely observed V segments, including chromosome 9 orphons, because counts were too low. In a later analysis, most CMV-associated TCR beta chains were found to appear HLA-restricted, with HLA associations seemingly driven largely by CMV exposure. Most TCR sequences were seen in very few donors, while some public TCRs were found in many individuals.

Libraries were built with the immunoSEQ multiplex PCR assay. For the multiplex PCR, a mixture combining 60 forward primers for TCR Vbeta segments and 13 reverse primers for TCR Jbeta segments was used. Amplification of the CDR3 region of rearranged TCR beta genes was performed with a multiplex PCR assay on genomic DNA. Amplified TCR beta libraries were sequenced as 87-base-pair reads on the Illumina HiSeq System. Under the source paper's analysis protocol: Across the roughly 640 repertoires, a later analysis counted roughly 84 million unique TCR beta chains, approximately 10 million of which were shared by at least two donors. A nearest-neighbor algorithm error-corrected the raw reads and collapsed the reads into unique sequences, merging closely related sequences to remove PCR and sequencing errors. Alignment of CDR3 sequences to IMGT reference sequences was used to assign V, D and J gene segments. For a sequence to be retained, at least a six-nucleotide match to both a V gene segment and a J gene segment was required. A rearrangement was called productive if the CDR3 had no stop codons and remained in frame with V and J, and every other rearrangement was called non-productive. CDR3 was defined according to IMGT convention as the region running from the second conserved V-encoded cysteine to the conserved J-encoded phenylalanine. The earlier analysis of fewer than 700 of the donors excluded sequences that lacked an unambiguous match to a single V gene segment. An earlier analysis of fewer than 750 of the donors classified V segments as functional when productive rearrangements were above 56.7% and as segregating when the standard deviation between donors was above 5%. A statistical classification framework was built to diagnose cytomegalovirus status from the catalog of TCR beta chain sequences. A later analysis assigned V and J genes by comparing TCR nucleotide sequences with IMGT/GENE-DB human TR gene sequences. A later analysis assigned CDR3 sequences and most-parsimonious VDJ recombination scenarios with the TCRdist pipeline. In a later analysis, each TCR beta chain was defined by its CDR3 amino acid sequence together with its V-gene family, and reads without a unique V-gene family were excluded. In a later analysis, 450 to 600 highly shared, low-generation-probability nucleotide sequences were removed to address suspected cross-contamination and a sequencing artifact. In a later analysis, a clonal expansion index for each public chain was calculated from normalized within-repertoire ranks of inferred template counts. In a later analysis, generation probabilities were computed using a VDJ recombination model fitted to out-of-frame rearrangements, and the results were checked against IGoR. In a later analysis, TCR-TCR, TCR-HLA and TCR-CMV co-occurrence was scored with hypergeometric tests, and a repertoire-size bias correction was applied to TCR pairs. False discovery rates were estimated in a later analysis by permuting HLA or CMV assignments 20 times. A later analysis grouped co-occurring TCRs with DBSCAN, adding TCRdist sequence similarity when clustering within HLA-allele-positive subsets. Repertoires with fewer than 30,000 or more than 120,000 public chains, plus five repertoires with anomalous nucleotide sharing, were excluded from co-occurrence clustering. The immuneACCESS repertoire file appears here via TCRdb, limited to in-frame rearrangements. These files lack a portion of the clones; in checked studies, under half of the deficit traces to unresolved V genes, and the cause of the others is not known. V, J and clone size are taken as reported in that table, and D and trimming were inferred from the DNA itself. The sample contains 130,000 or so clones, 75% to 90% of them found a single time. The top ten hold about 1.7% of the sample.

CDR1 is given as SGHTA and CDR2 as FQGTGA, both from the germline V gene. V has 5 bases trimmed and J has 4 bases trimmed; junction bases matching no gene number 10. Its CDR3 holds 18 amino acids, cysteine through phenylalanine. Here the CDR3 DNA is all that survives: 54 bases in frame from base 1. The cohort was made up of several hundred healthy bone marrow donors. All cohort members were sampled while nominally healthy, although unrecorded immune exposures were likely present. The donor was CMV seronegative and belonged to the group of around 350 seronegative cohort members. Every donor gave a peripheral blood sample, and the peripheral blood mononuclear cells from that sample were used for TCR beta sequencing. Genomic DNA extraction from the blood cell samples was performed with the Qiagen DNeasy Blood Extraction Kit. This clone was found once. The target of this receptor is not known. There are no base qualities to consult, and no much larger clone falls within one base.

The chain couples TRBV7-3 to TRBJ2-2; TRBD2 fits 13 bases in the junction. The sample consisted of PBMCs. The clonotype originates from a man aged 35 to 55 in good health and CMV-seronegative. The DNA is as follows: TGTGCCAGCAGCATCCGGACTAGCGGGAGAGGGGGCACCGGGGAGCTGTTTTTT. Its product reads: CASSIRTSGRGGTGELFF.